This T cell receptor beta chain was documented in a study of regulatory T cells in long-lasting Graves disease. Looking at the study overall: Graves' disease counted as persistent after over 5 years of antithyroid drugs with positive TSH receptor antibodies.

Construction of TCR beta libraries relied on iRepertoire HTBI primers and on Arm-PCR targeting CDR3 regions. TCRdb reanalysed the multiplex PCR reads using MiXCR and keeps one entry per CDR3 protein. In the table there are about 470,000 distinct CDR3 sequences, less than 25% of which are singletons. V dropped 5 bases and J dropped 3 bases, with 15 bases sitting between them. Per the germline V gene, CDR1 is MNHEY and CDR2 is SMNVEV (reference sequence). The CDR3 has 15 residues. Regarding time point: persistent/refractory GD, antithyroid drugs over 5 years with positive TRAb. The TCR library was made from RNA that had been extracted from PBMCs in TRIzol. The study, taken as a whole, reports: Sharing of public clonotypes was greater in persistent patients (roughly 2,900) than in new patients (roughly 880). Graves' patients with persistent disease showed TCR diversity lower than patients newly diagnosed.

Points on this clonotype: Its target is unknown.

This clonotype was obtained from a female donor with Graves disease. This rearrangement joins TRBV27 to TRBJ2-3; unclear D gene. The sequenced sample was peripheral blood mononuclear cells (PBMCs), obtained when the disease was refractory, from a patient treated with antithyroid drugs. For the CDR3, the DNA is TGTGCCAGCAGTCTTAAGACATTGATAACAGATACGCAGTATTTT. Protein product: CASSLKTLITDTQYF.